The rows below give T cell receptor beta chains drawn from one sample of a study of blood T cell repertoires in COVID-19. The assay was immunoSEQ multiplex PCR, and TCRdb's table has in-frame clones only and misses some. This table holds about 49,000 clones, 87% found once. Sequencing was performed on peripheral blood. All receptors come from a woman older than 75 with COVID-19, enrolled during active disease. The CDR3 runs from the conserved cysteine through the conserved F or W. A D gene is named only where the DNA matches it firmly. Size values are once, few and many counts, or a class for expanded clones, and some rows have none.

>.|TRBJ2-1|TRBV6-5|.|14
TGTGCCAGCAGGCAACCACGGTTTGGTAATGAGCAGTTCTTC
CASRQPRFGNEQFF
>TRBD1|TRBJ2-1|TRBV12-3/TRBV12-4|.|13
TGTGCCAGTACCAGGGGGCAAAACAATGAGCAGTTCTTC
CASTRGQNNEQFF
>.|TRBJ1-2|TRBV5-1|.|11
TGCGCCAGCAACTTTCGGGGGAGCTACACCTTC
CASNFRGSYTF
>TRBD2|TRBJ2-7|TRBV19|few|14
TGTGCCAGTAGTATAGTTAGCGGGATCTACGAGCAGTACTTC
CASSIVSGIYEQYF
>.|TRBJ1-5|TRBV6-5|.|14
TGTGCCAGCAGTTACAGGGAGGGCAATCAGCCCCAGCATTTT
CASSYREGNQPQHF
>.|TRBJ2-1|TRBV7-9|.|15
TGTGCCAGCAGCCAGATCGGAGCCCACTACAATGAGCAGTTCTTC
CASSQIGAHYNEQFF
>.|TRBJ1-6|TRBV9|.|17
TGTGCCAGCAGCGTTACAGGGTCGGCCGTGTATAATTCACCCCTCCACTTT
CASSVTGSAVYNSPLHF
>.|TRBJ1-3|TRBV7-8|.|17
TGTGCCAGCAGCCTGACTTCTGGCTCAGGGATTAGGAACACCATATATTTT
CASSLTSGSGIRNTIYF
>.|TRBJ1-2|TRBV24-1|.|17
TGTGCCACCAGTGGATTCTTCGAGCAGGGAAGATTTTATGGCTACACCTTC
CATSGFFEQGRFYGYTF
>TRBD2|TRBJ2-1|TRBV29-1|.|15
TGCAGCGTTGATTGGGGGGGGAGCTCCTACAATGAGCAGTTCTTC
CSVDWGGSSYNEQFF
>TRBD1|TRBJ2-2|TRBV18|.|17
TGTGCCAGCTCACGCGTGACCGGGACAGGGATCACCGGGGAGCTGTTTTTT
CASSRVTGTGITGELFF
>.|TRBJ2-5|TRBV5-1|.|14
TGCGCCAGCAGCTTGGTTGCAGGGGAAGAGACCCAGTACTTC
CASSLVAGEETQYF
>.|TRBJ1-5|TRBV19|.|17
TGTGCCAGTACCCCCCGCAAGGGGTTAAGGGGCAATCAGCCCCAGCATTTT
CASTPRKGLRGNQPQHF